What follows is one T cell receptor beta chain and its context. The data derive from a study of blood T cell repertoires in COVID-19. Study as a whole: Samples of COVID-19 (acute and convalescent) were obtained from the United States, Italy and Spain. The analysed material was cDNA or gDNA that came from T cells, B-cell-depleted T cells, or PBMCs.

CDR1 and CDR2 from the germline V gene are SEHNR and FQNEAQ (reference sequence). This CDR3 is 14 amino acids long. V lost 5 bases to trimming and J lost 4 bases, with 13 bases between them. The authors' processing: It was from reference gene primer amplification that nucleated cell counts were estimated. Profiling relied on immunoSEQ multiplex PCR, and the TCRdb table lists in-frame clones only, not all of them. V and J calls and clone size come straight from that table; D and trimming were deduced from the DNA. The sample shows roughly 290,000 clones, 70% to 90% of them seen only once. The TCR comes from a woman aged 45-65 years who had recovered from COVID-19. V and J are TRBV7-9 and TRBJ2-3, with a tentative D call TRBD1 (6 bases). The sample consisted of peripheral blood. DNA of the CDR3: TGTGCCAGCAGCCGCGACAGGACCTCAGATACGCAGTATTTT. This translates into CASSRDRTSDTQYF. Filled out from reference TRBV7-9 and TRBJ2-3, the complete variable domain reads DTGVSQNPRHKITKRGQNVTFRCDPISEHNRLYWYRQTLGQGPEFLTYFQNEAQLEKSRLLSDRFSAERPKGSFSTLEIQRTEQGDSAMYLCASSRDRTSDTQYFGPGTRLTVL.